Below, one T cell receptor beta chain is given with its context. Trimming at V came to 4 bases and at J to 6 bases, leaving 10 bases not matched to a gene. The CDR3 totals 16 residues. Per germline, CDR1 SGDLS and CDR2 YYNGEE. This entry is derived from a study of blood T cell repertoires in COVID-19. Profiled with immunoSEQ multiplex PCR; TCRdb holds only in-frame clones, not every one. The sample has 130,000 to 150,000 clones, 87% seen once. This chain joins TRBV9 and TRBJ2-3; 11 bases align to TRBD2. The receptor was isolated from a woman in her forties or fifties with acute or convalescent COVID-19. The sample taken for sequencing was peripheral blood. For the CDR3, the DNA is TGTGCCAGCAGCCCGCATAGCGGGGGGGCTGCTGATACGCAGTATTTT. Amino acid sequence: CASSPHSGGAADTQYF.